Listed below are T cell receptor beta chains from one sample, sequenced in a study of OX40 agonist ivuxolimab in advanced cancers. The table came from immunoSEQ multiplex PCR; TCRdb's copy has only in-frame clones and leaves some out. The top ten clones hold approximately 6.8% of a sample with over 55,000 clones, 77% of them seen once. This specimen was CD4+ or CD8+ T cells sorted from blood, taken in a trial of the OX40 agonist ivuxolimab. The receptors come from an adult with an advanced solid tumor such as melanoma, head and neck, liver or kidney cancer. CDR3s include the opening cysteine and the closing phenylalanine or tryptophan. A D gene is named only where the DNA matches it firmly. Clone size is given for some rows only: seen once, a few or many times, or a class if the clone is expanded.

TRBD1	.	TRBV7-9	TRBJ2-1	CASSPGQGPSYNEQFF	TGTGCCAGCAGCCCAGGACAGGGGCCCTCCTACAATGAGCAGTTCTTC
.	.	TRBV5-1	TRBJ2-7	CASSPDGGTYSYEQYF	TGCGCCAGCAGCCCGGATGGGGGGACGTATTCCTACGAGCAGTACTTC
.	.	TRBV9	TRBJ2-1	CASSSRGRVRQFF	TGTGCCAGCAGCTCCAGAGGGCGGGTCCGGCAGTTCTTC
TRBD2	few	TRBV15	TRBJ2-3	CATSRDLAGGPSDTQYF	TGTGCCACCAGCAGAGATCTAGCGGGAGGGCCGTCAGATACGCAGTATTTT
.	.	TRBV2	TRBJ1-5	CASGDQPGPQHF	TGTGCCAGCGGGGACCAGCCGGGGCCCCAGCATTTT
TRBD1	.	TRBV7-9	TRBJ2-5	CASSSGQGQETQYF	TGTGCCAGCAGCTCGGGACAGGGGCAAGAGACCCAGTACTTC
TRBD1	.	TRBV5-1	TRBJ1-4	CASSLGDRGNEKLFF	TGCGCCAGCAGCTTGGGGGACAGGGGAAATGAAAAACTGTTTTTT
TRBD1	.	TRBV5-1	TRBJ2-7	CASSHGTVSYEQYF	TGCGCCAGCAGCCACGGGACAGTTTCCTACGAGCAGTACTTC
TRBD1	.	TRBV23-1	TRBJ1-1	CASSHAGQGVMNTEAFF	TGCGCCAGCAGTCATGCGGGACAGGGGGTTATGAACACTGAAGCTTTCTTT
.	.	TRBV11-3	TRBJ2-1	CASSLVSDEQFF	TGTGCCAGCAGCTTAGTGAGCGATGAGCAGTTCTTC
.	few	TRBV12-5	TRBJ2-2	CASGSQNTGELFF	TGTGCTAGTGGTTCTCAGAACACCGGGGAGCTGTTTTTT
TRBD1	.	TRBV11-3	TRBJ2-7	CASSSGGTGAYEQYF	TGTGCCAGCAGCTCAGGGGGGACAGGGGCCTACGAGCAGTACTTC
.	.	TRBV7-6	TRBJ2-7	CASSLAYGRRNEQYF	TGTGCCAGCAGCTTAGCGTATGGCAGGAGGAACGAGCAGTACTTC
.	.	TRBV28	TRBJ1-2	CASSLWAGGGGYTF	TGTGCCAGCAGTTTATGGGCCGGGGGAGGAGGCTACACCTTC
.	.	TRBV28	TRBJ2-7	CASSSRWGYEQYF	TGTGCCAGCAGTAGTAGATGGGGGTACGAGCAGTACTTC
.	.	TRBV2	TRBJ2-3	CASTLTSTDTQYF	TGTGCCAGCACCTTAACCTCCACAGATACGCAGTATTTT
.	.	TRBV18	TRBJ1-1	CASSPVQGEAFF	TGTGCCAGCTCACCAGTGCAGGGTGAAGCTTTCTTT
.	.	TRBV7-9	TRBJ1-6	CASSPQRQTSPLHF	TGTGCCAGCAGCCCACAGAGACAAACCTCACCCCTCCACTTT
.	once	TRBV10-1	TRBJ2-1	CASSERGRGSYNEQFF	TGCGCCAGCAGTGAACGGGGCCGGGGCTCCTACAATGAGCAGTTCTTC
TRBD2	.	TRBV7-2	TRBJ2-5	CASSRRTRRAQETQYF	TGTGCCAGCAGCCGAAGGACTAGAAGAGCACAAGAGACCCAGTACTTC
.	few	TRBV7-2	TRBJ2-7	CASSLVVGGGGVRYEQYF	TGTGCCAGCAGCTTAGTAGTTGGTGGTGGGGGAGTGAGATACGAGCAGTACTTC
.	.	TRBV5-4	TRBJ2-7	CASSLAGRGPYEQYF	TGTGCCAGCAGCTTGGCTGGCCGGGGTCCCTACGAGCAGTACTTC
TRBD2	few	TRBV5-1	TRBJ2-1	CASSWGGQSNEQFF	TGCGCCAGCAGCTGGGGGGGTCAGTCGAATGAGCAGTTCTTC
.	.	TRBV9	TRBJ1-1	CASSVGGPPATEAFF	TGTGCCAGCAGCGTAGGGGGGCCGCCCGCCACTGAAGCTTTCTTT
.	few	TRBV5-1	TRBJ2-5	CASVKGQEETQYF	TGCGCCAGCGTAAAGGGTCAGGAAGAGACCCAGTACTTC
TRBD2	few	TRBV19	TRBJ2-2	CASILTSGALKTGELFF	TGTGCCAGTATCTTAACTAGCGGGGCCCTAAAGACCGGGGAGCTGTTTTTT
.	.	TRBV5-1	TRBJ1-1	CASHQGGKKAFF	TGCGCCAGCCACCAGGGAGGGAAAAAAGCTTTCTTT
.	once	TRBV27	TRBJ2-1	CASSPELALFNEQFF	TGTGCCAGCAGTCCCGAGTTGGCCCTATTCAATGAGCAGTTCTTC
.	.	TRBV7-3	TRBJ2-1	CASSTRGSGNEQFF	TGTGCCAGCAGTACGCGGGGTAGCGGAAATGAGCAGTTCTTC
TRBD2	.	TRBV9	TRBJ2-5	CASSVRAGGPLAETQYF	TGTGCCAGCAGCGTAAGAGCGGGAGGGCCTTTAGCGGAGACCCAGTACTTC
.	once	TRBV7-2	TRBJ2-5	CASSLRWASTETQYF	TGTGCCAGCAGCCTTAGGTGGGCAAGTACGGAGACCCAGTACTTC
.	.	TRBV7-9	TRBJ2-1	CASSFQDEQFF	TGTGCCAGCAGCTTCCAGGATGAGCAGTTCTTC
.	.	TRBV7-2	TRBJ1-4	CASSPGANEKLFF	TGTGCCAGCAGCCCAGGGGCTAATGAAAAACTGTTTTTT
.	.	TRBV7-2	TRBJ2-1	CASSFRSVSYNEQFF	TGTGCCAGCAGCTTCAGGTCAGTCTCCTACAATGAGCAGTTCTTC
TRBD2	.	TRBV30	TRBJ2-5	CAWSPRGLAGGRETQYF	TGTGCCTGGAGTCCCCGAGGACTAGCGGGAGGGCGCGAGACCCAGTACTTC
.	once	TRBV7-3	TRBJ2-5	CASSPRADWETQYF	TGTGCCAGCAGCCCCCGGGCCGACTGGGAGACCCAGTACTTC
.	.	TRBV6-4	TRBJ2-1	CASSARLGGGEQFF	TGTGCCAGCAGTGCGAGACTGGGAGGGGGTGAGCAGTTCTTC
.	.	TRBV9	TRBJ1-6	CASSEGPGYNSPLHF	TGTGCCAGCAGCGAGGGACCAGGATATAATTCACCCCTCCACTTT
.	.	TRBV27	TRBJ2-1	CASSPYRPNEQFF	TGTGCCAGCAGTCCATATCGGCCTAATGAGCAGTTCTTC
.	.	TRBV11-3	TRBJ2-7	CASSPGPTETQQYF	TGTGCCAGCAGCCCAGGCCCGACAGAAACTCAGCAGTACTTC
TRBD2	.	TRBV29-1	TRBJ2-2	CSVRGTSKNTGELFF	TGCAGCGTTAGGGGGACTAGTAAGAACACCGGGGAGCTGTTTTTT
.	.	TRBV7-2	TRBJ1-2	CASSLSPYGYTF	TGTGCCAGCAGCTTAAGTCCCTATGGCTACACCTTC
TRBD1	.	TRBV11-2	TRBJ1-1	CASSYRTGTGSLMNTEAFF	TGTGCCAGCAGCTATAGAACCGGGACAGGGAGCCTGATGAACACTGAAGCTTTCTTT
TRBD1	few	TRBV10-2	TRBJ1-2	CASSEGTGGKDGYTF	TGCGCCAGCAGTGAGGGTACAGGGGGCAAAGATGGCTACACCTTC
.	.	TRBV6-5	TRBJ2-7	CASSYDPASYEQYF	TGTGCCAGCAGTTATGACCCGGCGAGCTACGAGCAGTACTTC
.	.	TRBV18	TRBJ1-5	CASSWTGNQPQHF	TGTGCCAGCTCATGGACAGGCAATCAGCCCCAGCATTTT
TRBD1	once	TRBV7-9	TRBJ1-2	CASSPPWTGSNYGYTF	TGTGCCAGCAGTCCGCCATGGACAGGGTCTAACTATGGCTACACCTTC
.	.	TRBV19	TRBJ1-1	CASSAYAGLRMNTEAFF	TGTGCCAGTAGTGCGTATGCAGGGCTTAGGATGAACACTGAAGCTTTCTTT
.	few	TRBV7-9	TRBJ1-5	CASSLDPQHIGNQPQHF	TGTGCCAGCAGCTTAGACCCCCAACACATAGGGAATCAGCCCCAGCATTTT
.	.	TRBV29-1	TRBJ1-1	CSVEDPRLMNTEAFF	TGCAGCGTTGAAGATCCGCGGCTGATGAACACTGAAGCTTTCTTT
.	.	TRBV2	TRBJ2-1	CASKRDRTYNEQFF	TGTGCCAGCAAAAGAGACAGAACTTACAATGAGCAGTTCTTC
.	.	TRBV27	TRBJ2-6	CASSFAVTSLSGANVLTF	TGTGCCAGCAGTTTCGCAGTGACCTCTCTCTCTGGGGCCAACGTCCTGACTTTC
TRBD1	.	TRBV14	TRBJ2-7	CASSRGHNRGIEQYF	TGTGCCAGCAGCCGAGGACATAACAGGGGGATCGAGCAGTACTTC